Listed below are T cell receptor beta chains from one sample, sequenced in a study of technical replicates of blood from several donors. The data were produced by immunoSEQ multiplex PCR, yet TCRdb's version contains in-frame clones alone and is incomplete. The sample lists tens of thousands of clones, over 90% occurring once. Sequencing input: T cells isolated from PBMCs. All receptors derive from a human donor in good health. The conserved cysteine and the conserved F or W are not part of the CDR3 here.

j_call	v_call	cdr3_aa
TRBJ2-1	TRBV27	ASSLGGWTGSYEQF
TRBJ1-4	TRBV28	ASSSVQGKKLF
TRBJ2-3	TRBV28	ASITPGGATDTQY
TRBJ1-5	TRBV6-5	ASSPGRSNQPQH
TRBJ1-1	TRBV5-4	ASSKGQGNSNTEAF
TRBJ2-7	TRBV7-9	ASSLMTSSYEQY
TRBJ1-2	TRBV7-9	ASSLGVGGRATGYT
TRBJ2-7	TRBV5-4	ASSLALGTAYEQY
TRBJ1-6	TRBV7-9	ASSLLTGSSPLH
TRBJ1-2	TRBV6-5	ASSRQGKGGYT
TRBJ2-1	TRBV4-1	ASSILAGVVNEQF
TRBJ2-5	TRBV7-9	ASSKNRVGQETQY
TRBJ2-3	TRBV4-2	ASRRADTQY
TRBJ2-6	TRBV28	ASSSDRPPFSGANVLT
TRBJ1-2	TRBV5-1	ASSLGQNFNYGYT
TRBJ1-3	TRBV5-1	ASSLASSGNTIY
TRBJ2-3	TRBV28	ASSSGTSGRIDTQY